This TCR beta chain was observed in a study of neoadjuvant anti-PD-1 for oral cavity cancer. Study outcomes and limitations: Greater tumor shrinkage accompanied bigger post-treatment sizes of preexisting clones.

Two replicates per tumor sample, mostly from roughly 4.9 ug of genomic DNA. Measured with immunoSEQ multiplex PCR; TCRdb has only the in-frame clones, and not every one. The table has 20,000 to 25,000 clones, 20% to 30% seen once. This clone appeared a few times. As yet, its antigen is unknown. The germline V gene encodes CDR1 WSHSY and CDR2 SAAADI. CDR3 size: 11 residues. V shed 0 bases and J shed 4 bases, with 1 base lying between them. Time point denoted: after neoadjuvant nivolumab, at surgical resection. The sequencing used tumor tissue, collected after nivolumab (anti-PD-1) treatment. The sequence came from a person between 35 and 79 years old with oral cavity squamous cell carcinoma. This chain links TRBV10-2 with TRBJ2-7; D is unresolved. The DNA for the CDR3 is TGCGCCAGCAGTGAGTCTTACGAGCAGTACTTC. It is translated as CASSESYEQYF.